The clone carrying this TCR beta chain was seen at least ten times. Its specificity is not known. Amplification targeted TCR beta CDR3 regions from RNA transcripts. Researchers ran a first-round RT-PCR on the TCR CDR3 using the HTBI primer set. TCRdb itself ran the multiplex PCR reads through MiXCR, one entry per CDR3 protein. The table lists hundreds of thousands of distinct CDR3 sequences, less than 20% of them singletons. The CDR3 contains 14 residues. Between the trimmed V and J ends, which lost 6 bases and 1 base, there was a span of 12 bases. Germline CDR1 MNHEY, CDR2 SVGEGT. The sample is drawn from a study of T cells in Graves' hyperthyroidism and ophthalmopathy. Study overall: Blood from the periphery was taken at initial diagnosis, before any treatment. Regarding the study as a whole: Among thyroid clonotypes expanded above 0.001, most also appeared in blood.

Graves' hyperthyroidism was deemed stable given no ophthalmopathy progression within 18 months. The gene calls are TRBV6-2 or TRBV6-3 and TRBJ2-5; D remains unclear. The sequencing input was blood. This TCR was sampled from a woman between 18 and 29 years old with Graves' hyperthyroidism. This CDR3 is CASSPVRTQETQYF. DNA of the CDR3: TGTGCCAGCAGCCCGGTGAGGACCCAAGAGACCCAGTACTTC.